Listed below are T cell receptor beta chains from one sample, sequenced in a study of vaccination and CD4 T cells after COVID-19. TCRdb reprocessed the PCR reads with MiXCR, giving one entry per CDR3 protein. The data show some 24,000 distinct CDR3 sequences, with under 55% seen just once and roughly 4% held by the top ten. The antigens these receptors bind are not known. This material consisted of CD4+ T cells from blood, cultured in vitro, taken about 7 months after SARS-CoV-2 vaccination. All receptors come from a human donor who had recovered from COVID-19. The conserved cysteine and the conserved F or W are not part of the CDR3 here. Only some rows state a clone size, as once, few, many or a class for expanded clones.

j_call: TRBJ1-5
clone_size: few
v_call: TRBV28
cdr3_aa: ASSFGVNQPQH

j_call: TRBJ1-5
clone_size: few
v_call: TRBV6-2/TRBV6-3
cdr3_aa: ASTNPGTVFNQPQH

j_call: TRBJ1-2
clone_size: few
v_call: TRBV23-1
cdr3_aa: ASNPTASGYT

j_call: TRBJ2-1
clone_size: .
v_call: TRBV7-3
cdr3_aa: ASSLMGGEQF

j_call: TRBJ2-5
clone_size: .
v_call: TRBV28
cdr3_aa: ASSLSYRILYQETQY

j_call: TRBJ2-1
clone_size: few
v_call: TRBV20-1
cdr3_aa: SARSNEQF

j_call: TRBJ1-5
clone_size: few
v_call: TRBV2
cdr3_aa: ASRLLIGQPQH

j_call: TRBJ1-5
clone_size: .
v_call: TRBV5-5
cdr3_aa: ASSLIIGGNQPQH

j_call: TRBJ2-7
clone_size: once
v_call: TRBV20-1
cdr3_aa: SARDPGTGEYEQY

j_call: TRBJ1-5
clone_size: few
v_call: TRBV6-1
cdr3_aa: ASNSQGRQPQH

j_call: TRBJ2-5
clone_size: .
v_call: TRBV11-2
cdr3_aa: ASTLSGSSETQY

j_call: TRBJ2-5
clone_size: few
v_call: TRBV12-3/TRBV12-4
cdr3_aa: ASSLRQLQETQY

j_call: TRBJ2-2
clone_size: .
v_call: TRBV15
cdr3_aa: ATSLGLKNTGELF

j_call: TRBJ1-2
clone_size: .
v_call: TRBV27
cdr3_aa: ASSLGGSSYT

j_call: TRBJ1-1
clone_size: .
v_call: TRBV28
cdr3_aa: ASSRGGSHAEAF

j_call: TRBJ1-2
clone_size: few
v_call: TRBV20-1
cdr3_aa: SARVWGARRGTYGYT

j_call: TRBJ2-3
clone_size: .
v_call: TRBV28
cdr3_aa: ASSLSGAPDTQY

j_call: TRBJ1-1
clone_size: .
v_call: TRBV6-1
cdr3_aa: ASSPGATENTEAF

j_call: TRBJ1-3
clone_size: .
v_call: TRBV7-9
cdr3_aa: ASSNGPANTIY

j_call: TRBJ2-7
clone_size: .
v_call: TRBV28
cdr3_aa: ASTGGWAYEQY

j_call: TRBJ1-5
clone_size: .
v_call: TRBV7-8
cdr3_aa: ASSPTGRLQPQH

j_call: TRBJ2-7
clone_size: .
v_call: TRBV27
cdr3_aa: ASSPSGGEINYEQY

j_call: TRBJ2-7
clone_size: .
v_call: TRBV10-1
cdr3_aa: ASSVQEQETSPEQY

j_call: TRBJ2-7
clone_size: few
v_call: TRBV6-1
cdr3_aa: ASDRDSLSYEQY

j_call: TRBJ1-5
clone_size: .
v_call: TRBV4-2
cdr3_aa: ASSQYGGHQPQH

j_call: TRBJ1-6
clone_size: .
v_call: TRBV5-1
cdr3_aa: ASSYRGGNSPLH

j_call: TRBJ2-3
clone_size: .
v_call: TRBV7-6
cdr3_aa: ASSIDRGTDTQY

j_call: TRBJ2-7
clone_size: .
v_call: TRBV20-1
cdr3_aa: SASDRGLSYEQY

j_call: TRBJ1-6
clone_size: .
v_call: TRBV11-2
cdr3_aa: ASSSLTPTDSPLH

j_call: TRBJ2-7
clone_size: few
v_call: TRBV7-2
cdr3_aa: ASSLLASNEQY

j_call: TRBJ2-5
clone_size: .
v_call: TRBV15
cdr3_aa: ATSRDAGGRETQY

j_call: TRBJ2-3
clone_size: few
v_call: TRBV19
cdr3_aa: ASRGTNWEQY

j_call: TRBJ2-2
clone_size: .
v_call: TRBV27
cdr3_aa: ASSLGLAVNTGELF

j_call: TRBJ2-7
clone_size: .
v_call: TRBV18
cdr3_aa: ASSPGRSYEQY

j_call: TRBJ1-2
clone_size: few
v_call: TRBV6-2/TRBV6-3
cdr3_aa: ASSGQGLSRYT

j_call: TRBJ2-7
clone_size: .
v_call: TRBV6-1
cdr3_aa: ASSSPTRSNYEQY

j_call: TRBJ1-3
clone_size: few
v_call: TRBV7-9
cdr3_aa: ASSQSAGNTIY

j_call: TRBJ1-1
clone_size: few
v_call: TRBV28
cdr3_aa: ASSSGAGYSTEAF

j_call: TRBJ2-3
clone_size: .
v_call: TRBV20-1
cdr3_aa: SAFSGDTQY

j_call: TRBJ1-5
clone_size: .
v_call: TRBV7-2
cdr3_aa: ASSLTGANQPQH

j_call: TRBJ2-5
clone_size: few
v_call: TRBV7-2
cdr3_aa: ASSLYSSGSQETQY

j_call: TRBJ1-5
clone_size: few
v_call: TRBV28
cdr3_aa: ASRHNRRQGGNQPQH

j_call: TRBJ1-2
clone_size: few
v_call: TRBV28
cdr3_aa: ASGTFTSGYT

j_call: TRBJ2-5
clone_size: few
v_call: TRBV29-1
cdr3_aa: SVELQGWETQY

j_call: TRBJ2-5
clone_size: few
v_call: TRBV15
cdr3_aa: ATSSPVRETQY

j_call: TRBJ1-3
clone_size: .
v_call: TRBV6-1
cdr3_aa: ASTIDRASSGNTIY

j_call: TRBJ1-5
clone_size: .
v_call: TRBV24-1
cdr3_aa: ATSESRDGSNQPQH